This record looks at one T cell receptor beta chain sequence and its context. The source of the sample is a study of blood T cell repertoires in COVID-19. The germline V gene has CDR1 MNHEY and CDR2 SVGEGT. The J segment lost 6 bases and the V segment lost 4 bases, leaving 7 bases of the junction unmatched. The CDR3 has 14 residues. Authors' processing steps: Amplifying reference gene primers gave estimates of nucleated cell counts. The method was immunoSEQ multiplex PCR; TCRdb's version includes in-frame clones alone and lacks a portion of them. The V and J calls and the clone size are those of that table, but D and trimming were determined from the DNA. Of about 120,000 clones listed, around 85% were seen once; the top ten hold about 15%. Seattle patients were enrolled during active infection and followed longitudinally.

This receptor was obtained from a man aged 25 to 45 with COVID-19, enrolled during active disease. The J gene is TRBJ2-5, the V gene TRBV6-2 or TRBV6-3; TRBD2 aligns across 8 bases. The sequenced sample was peripheral blood. CDR3 in amino acids: CASSLTGGPKTQYF. DNA of the CDR3: TGTGCCAGCAGTTTAACGGGAGGGCCTAAGACCCAGTACTTC.